These 8 T cell receptor beta chains were all obtained from the same sample, sequenced in a study of siplizumab effects on memory and regulatory T cells. Here immunoSEQ multiplex PCR was the method, and the copy in TCRdb shows in-frame clones only, minus some. The profile shows some 97,000 clones, 94% of them singletons. What was sequenced was Tregs sorted from blood. The source of these receptors is a human donor in good health.

V usage is TRBV9 and J usage is TRBJ2-1, with D unclear. The CDR3 spans 14 residues. Trimming took 0 bases from V and 8 from J, leaving 12 bases between them. Germline V lookup: CDR1 SGDLS, CDR2 YYNGEE. This chain's CDR3 is CASSVAPTAYEQFF. CDR3 bases: TGTGCCAGCAGCGTAGCCCCGACGGCATATGAGCAGTTCTTC.

The genes are TRBV4-2 and TRBJ2-5, with TRBD2 matching 10 bases. The J call is doubtful: the DNA matches TRBJ2-7 better. The CDR3 is made up of 15 amino acids. Germline CDR1 and CDR2: LGHNA and YNFKEQ. The CDR3: CASSQVPSGSYEQYF. The DNA of the CDR3 is TGTGCCAGCAGCCAAGTCCCTAGCGGGAGTTACGAGCAGTACTTC.

The chain is built from TRBV6-5 and TRBJ2-2, with a weak D call TRBD1 (5 bases). Germline-derived CDR1 and CDR2 are MNHEY and SVGAGI. Deletions cut 0 bases from V and 7 bases from J, with 15 bases between. This CDR3 has 16 amino acids. The chain's CDR3 is CASSYSMQGVGGELFF. Written as DNA, the CDR3 is TGTGCCAGCAGTTACTCGATGCAAGGGGTCGGCGGGGAGCTGTTTTTT.

The V call is TRBV5-1, the J call TRBJ2-1; D tentatively fits TRBD1 or TRBD2 (5 bases each). Germline values: CDR1 SGHRS, CDR2 YFSETQ. This CDR3 region has 18 residues. V was trimmed by 4 bases and J by 2 bases, leaving 22 bases between them. The CDR3 loop reads CASSPRGAIGTAYNEQFF. The CDR3 region has the DNA TGCGCCAGCAGCCCACGAGGGGCAATCGGTACCGCCTACAATGAGCAGTTCTTC.

The rearrangement uses TRBV9 and TRBJ1-2; no firm D call. Germline V lookup: CDR1 SGDLS, CDR2 YYNGEE. The CDR3 has 15 amino acids. The V end lost 0 bases, the J end lost 0 bases, and 9 bases lay between the germline ends. The CDR3 here is CASSVEATPNYGYTF. The CDR3 coding sequence is TGTGCCAGCAGCGTAGAGGCCACCCCTAACTATGGCTACACCTTC. Supplemented by reference TRBV9 and TRBJ1-2, the full variable domain reads DSGVTQTPKHLITATGQRVTLRCSPRSGDLSVYWYQQSLDQGLQFLIQYYNGEERAKGNILERFSAQQFPDLHSELNLSSLELGDSALYFCASSVEATPNYGYTFGSGTRLTVV.

The rearrangement uses TRBV28 and TRBJ2-1; 9 bases are shared with TRBD2. V lost 2 bases, J lost 5 bases, and 4 bases stayed unmatched. In germline, CDR1 is MDHEN, CDR2 SYDVKM. The CDR3 has 15 amino acids. The CDR3 DNA is TGTGCCAGCAGTTTAGTAGCGGGAGTCCACAATGAGCAGTTCTTC. Translated: CASSLVAGVHNEQFF. Using reference TRBV28 and TRBJ2-1 for the parts outside the CDR3, the full variable domain is DVKVTQSSRYLVKRTGEKVFLECVQDMDHENMFWYRQDPGLGLRLIYFSYDVKMKEKGDIPEGYSVSREKKERFSLILESASTNQTSMYLCASSLVAGVHNEQFFGPGTRLTVL.

The chain combines TRBV6-5 with TRBJ2-5; 8 positions agree with TRBD1. The CDR3 contains 15 residues. The V gene's germline CDR1 is MNHEY and CDR2 SVGAGI. J lost 4 bases, V lost 8 bases, and 12 bases had no gene match. Written as DNA, the CDR3 is TGTGCCAGCCGTATACTCCCAACAGGGGGAGAGACCCAGTACTTC. Translation: CASRILPTGGETQYF.

J is TRBJ1-3 and V is TRBV9; no definite D call. The CDR3 length is 17 residues. Looked up from germline, CDR1 is SGDLS and CDR2 is YYNGEE. V was pared by 0 bases and J by 0 bases, with 13 bases between. The CDR3 bases are TGTGCCAGCAGCGTAGTGGATACGGCAAGCTCTGGAAACACCATATATTTT. It codes for CASSVVDTASSGNTIYF.